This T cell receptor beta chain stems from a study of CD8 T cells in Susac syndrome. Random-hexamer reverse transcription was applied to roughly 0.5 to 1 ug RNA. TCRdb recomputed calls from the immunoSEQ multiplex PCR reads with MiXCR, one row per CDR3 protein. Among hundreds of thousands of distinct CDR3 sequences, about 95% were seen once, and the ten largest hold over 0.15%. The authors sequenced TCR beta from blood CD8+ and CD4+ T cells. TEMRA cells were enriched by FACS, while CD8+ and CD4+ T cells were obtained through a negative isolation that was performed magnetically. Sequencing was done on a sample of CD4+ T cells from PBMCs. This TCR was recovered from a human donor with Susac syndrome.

The CDR3 loop reads CARGQRNTEAFF. CDR3 coding DNA: TGTGCAAGGGGACAGCGGAACACTGAAGCTTTCTTT. The chain recombines TRBV12-2 with TRBJ1-1; the table names TRBD1, a call not compared with the DNA. TRBV12-2 is termed a pseudogene. This CDR3 comprises 12 residues.